This TCR beta chain appears in the sequencing data of a study of OX40 agonist ivuxolimab in advanced cancers. Germline lookup yields CDR1 SGHVS and CDR2 FQNEAQ. The CDR3 extends over 14 amino acids. Trimming at V came to 5 bases and at J to 4 bases, leaving 4 bases not matched to a gene. Profiled with immunoSEQ multiplex PCR; TCRdb holds only in-frame clones, not every one. The sample contains 20,000 to 30,000 clones, around 89% of which appear only once. The specimen comprised CD4+ or CD8+ T cells sorted from blood, sampled in a trial of the OX40 agonist ivuxolimab. The rearrangement links TRBV7-8 to TRBJ2-5; 10 nucleotides match TRBD1. The TCR sequence derives from an adult with an advanced solid tumor such as melanoma, head and neck, liver or kidney cancer. CDR3 protein: CASSPGTGAETQYF. The CDR3 nucleotides are TGTGCCAGCAGCCCCGGGACAGGGGCAGAGACCCAGTACTTC.